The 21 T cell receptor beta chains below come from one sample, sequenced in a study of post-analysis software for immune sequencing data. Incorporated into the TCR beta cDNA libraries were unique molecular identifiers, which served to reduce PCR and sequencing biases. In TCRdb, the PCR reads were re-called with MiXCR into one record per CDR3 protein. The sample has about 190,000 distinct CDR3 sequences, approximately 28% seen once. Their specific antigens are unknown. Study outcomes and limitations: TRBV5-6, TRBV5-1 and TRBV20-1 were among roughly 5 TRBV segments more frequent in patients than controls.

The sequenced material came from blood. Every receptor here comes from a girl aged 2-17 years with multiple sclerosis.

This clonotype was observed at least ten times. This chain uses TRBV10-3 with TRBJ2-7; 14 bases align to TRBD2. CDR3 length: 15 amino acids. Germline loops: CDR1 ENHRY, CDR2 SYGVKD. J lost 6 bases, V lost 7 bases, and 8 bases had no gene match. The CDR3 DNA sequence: TGTGCCATCAAGGGACTAGCGGGAGTTTCGGGCGAGCAGTACTTC. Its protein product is CAIKGLAGVSGEQYF.

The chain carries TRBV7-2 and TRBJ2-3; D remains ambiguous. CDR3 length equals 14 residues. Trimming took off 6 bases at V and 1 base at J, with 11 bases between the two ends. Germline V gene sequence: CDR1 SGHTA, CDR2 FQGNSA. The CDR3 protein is CASRYQPGTDTQYF. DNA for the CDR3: TGTGCCAGCAGGTACCAGCCGGGCACAGATACGCAGTATTTT.

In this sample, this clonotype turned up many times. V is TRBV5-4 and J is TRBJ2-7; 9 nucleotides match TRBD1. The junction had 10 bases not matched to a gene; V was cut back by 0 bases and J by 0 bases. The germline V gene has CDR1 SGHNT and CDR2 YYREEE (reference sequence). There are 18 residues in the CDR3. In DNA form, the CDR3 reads TGTGCCAGCAGCTTGGGACCAACCGGGACAGGGATCTCCTACGAGCAGTACTTC. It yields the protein CASSLGPTGTGISYEQYF.

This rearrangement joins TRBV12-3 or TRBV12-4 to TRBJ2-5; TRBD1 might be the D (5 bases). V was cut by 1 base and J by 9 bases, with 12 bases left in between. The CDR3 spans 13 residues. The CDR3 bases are TGTGCCAGCAGTTTAGTGATCGACAGTCCCCAGTACTTC. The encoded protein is CASSLVIDSPQYF.

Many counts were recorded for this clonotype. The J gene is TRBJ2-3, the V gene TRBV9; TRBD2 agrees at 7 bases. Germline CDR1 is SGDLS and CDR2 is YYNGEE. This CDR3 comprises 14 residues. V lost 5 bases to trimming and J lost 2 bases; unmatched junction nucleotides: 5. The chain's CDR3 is CASRAGSPTDTQYF. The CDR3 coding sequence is TGTGCCAGCAGAGCGGGATCCCCCACAGATACGCAGTATTTT. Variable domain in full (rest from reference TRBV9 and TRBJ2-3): DSGVTQTPKHLITATGQRVTLRCSPRSGDLSVYWYQQSLDQGLQFLIQYYNGEERAKGNILERFSAQQFPDLHSELNLSSLELGDSALYFCASRAGSPTDTQYFGPGTRLTVL.

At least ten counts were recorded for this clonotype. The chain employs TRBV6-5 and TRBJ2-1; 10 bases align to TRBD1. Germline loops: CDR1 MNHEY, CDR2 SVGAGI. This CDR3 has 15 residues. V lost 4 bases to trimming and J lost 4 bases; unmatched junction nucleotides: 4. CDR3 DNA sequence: TGTGCCAGCAGTTTCGACAGGGGGCCTTACAATGAGCAGTTCTTC. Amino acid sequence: CASSFDRGPYNEQFF.

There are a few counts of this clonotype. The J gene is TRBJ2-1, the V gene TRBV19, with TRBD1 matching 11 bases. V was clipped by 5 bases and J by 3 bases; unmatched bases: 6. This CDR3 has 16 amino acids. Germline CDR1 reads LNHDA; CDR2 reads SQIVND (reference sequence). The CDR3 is CASSLDRGLIYNEQFF. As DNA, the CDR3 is TGTGCCAGTAGTCTGGACAGGGGGCTAATCTACAATGAGCAGTTCTTC.

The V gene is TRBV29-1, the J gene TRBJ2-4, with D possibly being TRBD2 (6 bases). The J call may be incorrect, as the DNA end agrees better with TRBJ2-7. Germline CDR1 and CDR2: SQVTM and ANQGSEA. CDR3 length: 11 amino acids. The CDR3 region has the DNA TGCAGCGCCGAACTAGCATACGAGCAGTACTTC. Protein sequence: CSAELAYEQYF.

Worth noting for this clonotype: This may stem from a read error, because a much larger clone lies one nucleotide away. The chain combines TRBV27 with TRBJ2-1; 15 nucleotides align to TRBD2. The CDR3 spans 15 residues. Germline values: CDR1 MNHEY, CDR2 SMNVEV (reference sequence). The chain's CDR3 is CPSSSGTSGRNEQFF. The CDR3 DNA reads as TGTCCCAGCAGTTCCGGGACTAGCGGGAGGAATGAGCAGTTCTTC.

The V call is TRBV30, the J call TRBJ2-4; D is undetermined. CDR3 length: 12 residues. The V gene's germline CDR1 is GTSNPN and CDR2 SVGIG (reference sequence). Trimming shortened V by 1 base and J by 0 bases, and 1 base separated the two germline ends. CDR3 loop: CAWSGAKNIQYF. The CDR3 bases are TGTGCCTGGAGTGGAGCCAAAAACATTCAGTACTTC.

Here the CDR3 reads CAWSWEEAQYSYNSPLHF. The CDR3 DNA reads TGTGCCTGGAGTTGGGAGGAAGCCCAATACTCCTATAATTCACCCCTCCACTTT. V gene TRBV30 combines with J gene TRBJ1-6; D unresolved. Between the trimmed V and J ends, which lost 2 bases and 0 bases, there was a span of 17 bases. There are 18 residues in the CDR3. CDR1 is GTSNPN, CDR2 SVGIG, per germline (reference sequence).

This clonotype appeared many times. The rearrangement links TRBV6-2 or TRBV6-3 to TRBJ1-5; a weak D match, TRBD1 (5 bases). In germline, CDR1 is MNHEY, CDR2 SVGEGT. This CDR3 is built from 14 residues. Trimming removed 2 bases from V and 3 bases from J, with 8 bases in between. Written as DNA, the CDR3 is TGTGCCAGCAGTTACGGCAGGGCCAATCAGCCCCAGCATTTT. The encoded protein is CASSYGRANQPQHF.

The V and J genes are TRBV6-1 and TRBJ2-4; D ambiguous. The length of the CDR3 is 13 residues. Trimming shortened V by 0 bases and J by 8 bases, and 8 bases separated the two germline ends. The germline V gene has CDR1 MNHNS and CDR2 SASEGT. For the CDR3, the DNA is TGTGCCAGCAGTGAAGCTGCGTTTCACATTCAGTACTTC. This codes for CASSEAAFHIQYF.

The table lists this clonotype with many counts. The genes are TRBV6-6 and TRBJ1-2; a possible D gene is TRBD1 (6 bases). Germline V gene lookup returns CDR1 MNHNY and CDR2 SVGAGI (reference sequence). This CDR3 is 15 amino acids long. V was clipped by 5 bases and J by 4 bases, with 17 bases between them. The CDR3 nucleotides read TGTGCCAGCAGTATCTGGGGAACAGGGTCCTATGGCTACACCTTC. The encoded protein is CASSIWGTGSYGYTF.

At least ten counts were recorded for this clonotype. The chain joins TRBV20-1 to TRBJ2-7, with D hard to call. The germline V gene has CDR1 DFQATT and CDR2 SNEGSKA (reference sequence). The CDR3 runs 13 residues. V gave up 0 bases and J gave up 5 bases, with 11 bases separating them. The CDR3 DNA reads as TGCAGTGCTAGAGATACCGTGTCCCACGAGCAGTACTTC. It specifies CSARDTVSHEQYF.

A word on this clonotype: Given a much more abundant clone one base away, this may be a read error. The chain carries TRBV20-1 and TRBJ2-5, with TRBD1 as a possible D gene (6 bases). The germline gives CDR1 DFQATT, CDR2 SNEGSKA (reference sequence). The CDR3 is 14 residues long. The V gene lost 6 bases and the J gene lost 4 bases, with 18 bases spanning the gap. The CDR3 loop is CSAAIQGSGETQYF. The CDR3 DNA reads TGCAGTGCAGCGATACAGGGATCGGGAGAGACCCAGTACTTC.

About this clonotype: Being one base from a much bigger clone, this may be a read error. The CDR3 loop reads CASSPGTGTPVPTDTQYF. CDR3 nucleotides: TGTGCCAGCAGCCCTGGGACAGGGACCCCAGTCCCCACAGATACGCAGTATTTT. The V call is TRBV6-1, the J call TRBJ2-3; 9 positions agree with TRBD1. Germline V gene sequence: CDR1 MNHNS, CDR2 SASEGT. This CDR3 region has 18 residues. After removal of 6 bases from V and 2 bases from J, the junction contained 15 bases not matched to a gene.

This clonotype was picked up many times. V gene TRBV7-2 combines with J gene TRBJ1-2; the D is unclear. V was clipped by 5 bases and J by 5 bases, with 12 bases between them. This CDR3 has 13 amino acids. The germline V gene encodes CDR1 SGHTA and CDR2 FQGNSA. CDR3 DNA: TGTGCCAGCAGCCGACGGGGAGGTTATGGCTACACCTTC. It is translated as CASSRRGGYGYTF.

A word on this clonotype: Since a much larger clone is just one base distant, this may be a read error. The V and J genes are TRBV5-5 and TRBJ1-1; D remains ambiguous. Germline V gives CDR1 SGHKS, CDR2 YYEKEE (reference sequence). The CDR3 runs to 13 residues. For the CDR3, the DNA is TGTGCCAGCAGCACCACTATGAACACTGAAGCTTTGTTT. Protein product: CASSTTMNTEALF.

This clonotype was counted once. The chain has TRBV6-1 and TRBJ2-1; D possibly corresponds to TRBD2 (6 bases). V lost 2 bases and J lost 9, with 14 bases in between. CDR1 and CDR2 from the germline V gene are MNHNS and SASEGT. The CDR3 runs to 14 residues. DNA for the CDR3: TGTGCCAGCAGTGAAAGCTGGGTCGGGGGTGAGCAGTTCTTC. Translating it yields CASSESWVGGEQFF.

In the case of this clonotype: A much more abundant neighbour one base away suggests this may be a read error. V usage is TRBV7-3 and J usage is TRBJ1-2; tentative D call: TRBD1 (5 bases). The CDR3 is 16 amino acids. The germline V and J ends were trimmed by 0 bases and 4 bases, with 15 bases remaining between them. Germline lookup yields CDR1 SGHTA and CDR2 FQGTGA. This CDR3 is CASSLTLTEQSYGYTF. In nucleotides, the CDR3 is TGTGCCAGCAGCTTAACCCTGACAGAACAGAGCTATGGCTACACCTTC.